The 28 T cell receptor beta chains reported below all come from one sample, sequenced in a study of Graves' ophthalmopathy and Graves' hyperthyroidism. RNA transcripts were the source from which TCR beta CDR3 regions were amplified. The first-round RT-PCR employed HTBI primers together with the Qiagen OneStep RT-PCR kit. A multiplex PCR was then performed as the second round. TCRdb itself ran the multiplex PCR reads through MiXCR, one entry per CDR3 protein. The data contain 300,000 to 400,000 distinct CDR3 sequences, roughly a sixth of them seen just once; the ten biggest clones take up over 9%. Sequenced sample: peripheral blood. These receptors all come from an adult man with Graves' ophthalmopathy.

This clonotype was counted many times. This chain joins TRBV28 and TRBJ1-5; no clear D. Germline V lookup: CDR1 MDHEN, CDR2 SYDVKM. CDR3 length: 12 amino acids. Trimming shortened V by 6 bases and J by 4 bases, and 7 bases separated the two germline ends. The DNA for the CDR3 is TGTGCCAGCAGCGCCCTAAATCAGCCCCAGCATTTT. Its translation: CASSALNQPQHF. Full variable domain (remainder filled in from reference TRBV28 and TRBJ1-5): DVKVTQSSRYLVKRTGEKVFLECVQDMDHENMFWYRQDPGLGLRLIYFSYDVKMKEKGDIPEGYSVSREKKERFSLILESASTNQTSMYLCASSALNQPQHFGDGTRLSIL.

This clonotype came up many times. The V gene is TRBV30, the J gene TRBJ1-2; D remains ambiguous. Trimming shortened V by 2 bases and J by 7 bases, and 8 bases separated the two germline ends. CDR1 GTSNPN and CDR2 SVGIG come from the germline V gene (reference sequence). The CDR3 is 11 residues long. CDR3 in amino acids: CAWSTVLGYTF. As DNA, the CDR3 is TGTGCCTGGAGTACCGTCCTTGGCTACACCTTC.

This chain joins TRBV6-5 and TRBJ2-5, with 7 bases fitting TRBD2. The end of the DNA fits TRBJ2-7 better, so the J call may be wrong. The germline gives CDR1 MNHEY, CDR2 SVGAGI. The CDR3 contains 12 residues. CDR3 nucleotides: TGTGCCAGCAGAACGGGGGGTGCCGAGCAGTACTTC. Amino acid sequence: CASRTGGAEQYF.

The table lists this clonotype with many counts. The J gene is TRBJ1-5, the V gene TRBV12-3 or TRBV12-4, with D unresolved. The length of the CDR3 is 13 residues. V was cut by 3 bases and J by 6 bases, with 9 bases left in between. This chain's CDR3 is CASSFLGAQPQHF. The CDR3 DNA reads as TGTGCCAGCAGTTTTTTGGGTGCTCAGCCCCAGCATTTT.

There are many counts of this clonotype. The chain joins TRBV6-2 or TRBV6-3 to TRBJ2-7, with 7 bases fitting TRBD1. Germline V gives CDR1 MNHEY, CDR2 SVGEGT. V dropped 0 bases and J dropped 1; count of bases not matched to a gene: 15. The CDR3 is 19 residues long. Written as DNA, the CDR3 is TGTGCCAGCAGTTACTCGATGGAGAAGAAGGGGACAGAATCCTACGAGCAGTACTTC. This gives the protein CASSYSMEKKGTESYEQYF.

This clonotype was seen at least ten times. J is TRBJ2-7 and V is TRBV6-1, with TRBD1 matching 8 bases. Losses at the gene ends were 3 bases for V and 2 bases for J; bases not matched to a gene: 6. Germline CDR1 reads MNHNS; CDR2 reads SASEGT. The CDR3 is 15 amino acids. In DNA, the CDR3 is TGTGCCAGCAGTGATGGACAGGGACTCACCTACGAGCAGTACTTC. Translated, it gives CASSDGQGLTYEQYF.

This clonotype was seen ten or more times. This may arise from a read error, as a much more abundant clone is one base away. The V gene is TRBV2, the J gene TRBJ1-2; 8 bases match TRBD1. The CDR3 extends over 13 amino acids. Germline trimming cut 6 bases from V and 2 bases from J; bases unmatched to any gene: 2. Germline V gene data show CDR1 as SNHLY and CDR2 as FYNNEI. CDR3 sequence (DNA): TGTGCCAGCAGGCGACAGGGGAACTATGGCTACACCTTC. It translates to CASRRQGNYGYTF.

This clonotype was detected ten times or more. This rearrangement joins TRBV20-1 to TRBJ2-4; D gene ambiguous. The CDR3 length is 15 residues. The V end was cut by 1 base, the J end by 0 bases, with 10 bases between. CDR1 is DFQATT, CDR2 SNEGSKA, per germline (reference sequence). CDR3 DNA sequence: TGCAGTGCTAGAGTGGGAACTCTAGCCAAAAACATTCAGTACTTC. Residues: CSARVGTLAKNIQYF.

This clonotype occurred many times. The chain joins TRBV30 to TRBJ1-1; tentative D call: TRBD1 (6 bases). This CDR3 is built from 12 residues. Germline CDR1 reads GTSNPN; CDR2 reads SVGIG (reference sequence). V was cut by 2 bases and J by 6 bases, with 10 bases left in between. As DNA, the CDR3 is TGTGCCTGGAGTTGGACAGCCCCTGAAGCTTTCTTT. Its translation: CAWSWTAPEAFF.

This clonotype was detected ten times or more. CDR3 nucleotides: TGCGCCAGCAGCCAAGAAAGATTTCAACCCCAAGAGACCCAGTACTTC. Translating gives CASSQERFQPQETQYF. This sequence joins TRBV4-3 and TRBJ2-5; D not resolved. The CDR3 totals 16 residues. Trimming shortened V by 0 bases and J by 1 base, and 12 bases separated the two germline ends. Per germline, CDR1 LGHNA and CDR2 YSLEER.

The sample holds many counts of this clonotype. This chain joins TRBV28 and TRBJ1-5; D might be TRBD1 (5 bases). V was cut by 2 bases and J by 9 bases, with 8 bases left in between. The CDR3 totals 12 residues. Germline-derived CDR1 and CDR2 are MDHEN and SYDVKM. The CDR3 DNA reads TGTGCCAGCAGTTTAGCAGGGTCGCCCCAGCATTTT. It encodes CASSLAGSPQHF.

This clonotype was seen repeatedly, ten times or more. The chain links TRBV28 to TRBJ1-2; 10 bases are a match to TRBD1. The V and J ends lost 2 bases and 1 base, in that order; junction bases with no gene match: 1. Germline CDR1 is MDHEN and CDR2 is SYDVKM. The CDR3 is made up of 15 amino acids. The CDR3 region has the DNA TGTGCCAGCAGTTTAGGGACAGGGGATAACTATGGCTACACCTTC. This codes for CASSLGTGDNYGYTF.

This clonotype has just a few counts. The chain has TRBV2 and TRBJ2-2, with D possibly called TRBD1 or TRBD2 (7 bases each). This CDR3 comprises 16 residues. The V end lost 3 bases, the J end lost 5 bases, and 16 bases lay between the germline ends. The germline V gene encodes CDR1 SNHLY and CDR2 FYNNEI. The chain's CDR3 is CASSDNRGGRTGELFF. The DNA of the CDR3 is TGTGCCAGCAGTGATAACAGGGGCGGGAGAACCGGGGAGCTGTTTTTT.

This clonotype was seen a few times. The V call is TRBV4-1, the J call TRBJ1-1; tentatively, D is TRBD1 (6 bases). Germline V CDR1 and CDR2: MGHRA, YSYEKL. This CDR3 contains 17 residues. V was shortened by 3 bases and J by 0 bases, with 17 bases between the two germline ends. The CDR3 sequence: CASSHVPQGRMNTEAFF. The CDR3 DNA follows: TGCGCCAGCAGCCATGTTCCACAGGGTCGAATGAACACTGAAGCTTTCTTT.

This clonotype was observed a few times. V and J are TRBV4-1 and TRBJ2-2; D is uncertain. Trimming shortened V by 2 bases and J by 0 bases, and 16 bases separated the two germline ends. The CDR3 consists of 18 residues. Per the germline V gene, CDR1 is MGHRA and CDR2 is YSYEKL. CDR3 sequence: CASSQFLWPRSNTGELFF. In DNA form, the CDR3 reads TGCGCCAGCAGCCAATTTTTATGGCCTAGGTCGAACACCGGGGAGCTGTTTTTT.

The J gene is TRBJ1-5, the V gene TRBV6-1; 8 nucleotides agree with TRBD1. CDR3 length: 15 amino acids. J was trimmed by 9 bases and V by 0 bases; bases with no gene match: 7. Germline values: CDR1 MNHNS, CDR2 SASEGT. CDR3 residues: CASSEAPDRAMPQHF. The CDR3 DNA is TGTGCCAGCAGTGAAGCTCCGGACAGGGCAATGCCCCAGCATTTT.

The table lists this clonotype with many counts. The V and J genes are TRBV29-1 and TRBJ2-7, with a tentative D call TRBD1 (6 bases). The V end lost 5 bases, the J end lost 6 bases, and 17 bases lay between the germline ends. This CDR3 has 13 amino acids. Germline values: CDR1 SQVTM, CDR2 ANQGSEA. The CDR3 reads CSVYLDRRGEQYF. The CDR3 DNA reads TGCAGCGTTTACCTCGACAGGAGAGGCGAGCAGTACTTC.

Comments on this clonotype: Just one base apart from a much larger clone, this may be a read error. The rearrangement links TRBV6-5 to TRBJ2-7, with D possibly TRBD2 on 5 matching bases. In germline, CDR1 is MNHEY, CDR2 SVGAGI. This CDR3 contains 15 residues. CDR3 sequence: CVSSYWDRDYSEQYF. CDR3 sequence (DNA): TGTGTCAGCAGTTACTGGGATCGGGATTACTCCGAGCAGTACTTC.

This clonotype has ten or more counts. The V call is TRBV2, the J call TRBJ1-5; D is unresolved. Germline CDR1 SNHLY, CDR2 FYNNEI. Deletions cut 3 bases from V and 1 base from J, with 10 bases between. The CDR3 spans 15 residues. The CDR3 protein is CASSDQEMSNQPQHF. The CDR3 DNA reads TGTGCCAGCAGTGATCAGGAGATGAGCAATCAGCCCCAGCATTTT. Filled out from reference TRBV2 and TRBJ1-5, the complete variable domain reads EPEVTQTPSHQVTQMGQEVILRCVPISNHLYFYWYRQILGQKVEFLVSFYNNEISEKSEIFDDQFSVERPDGSNFTLKIRSTKLEDSAMYFCASSDQEMSNQPQHFGDGTRLSIL.

In the case of this clonotype: The junction differs from germline at one of its ends, possibly a read error. V gene TRBV12-3 or TRBV12-4 combines with J gene TRBJ1-1; D gene uncertain. The CDR3 totals 12 residues. CDR3 amino acids: CASIDTNTEACF. The CDR3 nucleotides are TGTGCCAGCATCGATACAAACACTGAAGCTTGCTTT.

This clonotype was picked up many times. The rearrangement joins TRBV19 to TRBJ2-2, with 10 bases matching TRBD2. The CDR3 length is 16 residues. V was pared by 7 bases and J by 1 base, with 6 bases of the junction left unmatched. CDR1 and CDR2 from the germline V gene are LNHDA and SQIVND (reference sequence). The CDR3 loop is CASTSGGYLNTGELFF. The DNA of the CDR3 is TGTGCCAGTACTAGCGGGGGCTACCTGAACACCGGGGAGCTGTTTTTT. The full variable domain, with the rest looked up from reference TRBV19 and TRBJ2-2, is DGGITQSPKYLFRKEGQNVTLSCEQNLNHDAMYWYRQDPGQGLRLIYYSQIVNDFQKGDIAEGYSVSREKKESFPLTVTSAQKNPTAFYLCASTSGGYLNTGELFFGEGSRLTVL.

The sample holds many counts of this clonotype. This chain joins TRBV5-1 and TRBJ2-2, with no clear D. The germline CDR1 and CDR2 sequences are SGHRS and YFSETQ. The CDR3 runs 12 residues. Trimming removed 0 bases at V and 5 bases at J, with 2 bases between. The CDR3 is CASSLETGELFF. The DNA for the CDR3 is TGCGCCAGCAGCTTGGAAACCGGGGAGCTGTTTTTT.

Many counts were recorded for this clonotype. The rearrangement uses TRBV7-9 and TRBJ1-2; no clear D. The germline gives CDR1 SEHNR, CDR2 FQNEAQ (reference sequence). The V gene lost 5 bases and the J gene lost 2 bases, with 15 bases spanning the gap. This CDR3 comprises 15 residues. The CDR3 DNA reads TGTGCCAGCAGCCCGGGCCGAGGGAGCAACTATGGCTACACCTTC. As protein: CASSPGRGSNYGYTF. The complete variable domain, with remaining parts taken from reference TRBV7-9 and TRBJ1-2, reads DTGVSQNPRHKITKRGQNVTFRCDPISEHNRLYWYRQTLGQGPEFLTYFQNEAQLEKSRLLSDRFSAERPKGSFSTLEIQRTEQGDSAMYLCASSPGRGSNYGYTFGSGTRLTVV.

Many counts were recorded for this clonotype. The CDR3 reads CASSRQEGRSEQYF. The CDR3, as DNA: TGTGCCAGCAGCCGCCAGGAGGGCCGTAGCGAGCAGTACTTC. The V gene is TRBV6-1, the J gene TRBJ2-7; a weak D match, TRBD2 (6 bases). The V gene's germline CDR1 is MNHNS and CDR2 SASEGT. Trimming cost V 6 bases and J 6 bases, with 18 bases left between them. The CDR3 contains 14 residues.

This clonotype occurred many times. The V gene is TRBV27, the J gene TRBJ2-1; 7 bases align to TRBD2. Germline V gives CDR1 MNHEY, CDR2 SMNVEV (reference sequence). The junction had 4 bases not matched to a gene; V was cut back by 3 bases and J by 2 bases. The CDR3 loop spans 15 amino acids. In nucleotides, the CDR3 is TGTGCCAGCAGTTTCTCGCGGGGGACCTACAATGAGCAGTTCTTC. As protein: CASSFSRGTYNEQFF.

Ten or more counts support this clonotype. This chain connects TRBV6-1 to TRBJ1-2; 9 nucleotides agree with TRBD1. There are 12 residues in the CDR3. With V trimmed by 5 bases and J by 8 bases, 3 bases remained unmatched. Germline loops: CDR1 MNHNS, CDR2 SASEGT. The CDR3 coding sequence is TGTGCCAGCAGTACAGGGGGCGCGGGCTACACCTTC. It specifies CASSTGGAGYTF.

This clonotype was picked up many times. This sequence joins TRBV2 and TRBJ2-2; 7 nucleotides match TRBD2. This CDR3 is 15 amino acids long. In germline, CDR1 is SNHLY, CDR2 FYNNEI. J was trimmed by 1 base and V by 5 bases; bases with no gene match: 4. CDR3 nucleotide sequence: TGTGCCAGCAGTCATGGCGGGGGGAACACCGGGGAGCTGTTTTTT. Its translation is CASSHGGGNTGELFF.

The chain couples TRBV13 to TRBJ2-7; the D gene is possibly TRBD1 (5 bases). The germline gives CDR1 PRHDT, CDR2 FYEKMQ (reference sequence). This CDR3 has 14 residues. Trimming stripped 2 bases from V and 5 bases from J, with 13 bases between. CDR3 region: CASSLHRIVHEQYF. The CDR3 DNA is TGTGCCAGCAGCTTACACAGGATCGTTCACGAGCAGTACTTC.